Following are 5 T cell receptor beta chains from one sample sequenced in a study of technical replicates of blood from several donors (dated by TCRdb to about 2017). Library preparation used the immunoSEQ multiplex PCR assay. TCRdb mirrors the immuneACCESS table, restricted to in-frame sequences. Some clones are absent from its copies; in checked studies, under half trace to an unresolved V gene, and the reason for the others is unknown. In this sample the table shows over 10,000 clones, 90% to 95% of which occur a single time. The ten largest make up 7.5% to 8% of the sample. The sequencing input was PBMCs. These TCRs come from a human donor in good health.

This sequence joins TRBV19 and TRBJ2-1; 13 positions match TRBD2. Germline CDR1 LNHDA, CDR2 SQIVND (reference sequence). This CDR3 comprises 18 residues. J gave up 8 bases and V 4 bases, and 14 bases lay outside the gene matches. CDR3 in DNA: TGTGCCAGTAGTAGTTTTCCCGGACTAGCGGGAGTTTCCGATGAGCAGTTCTTC. It yields the protein CASSSFPGLAGVSDEQFF.

This clone has a single count. This chain joins TRBV20-1 and TRBJ2-7, with a weak D call TRBD1 (6 bases). The CDR3 length is 11 residues. Trimming took off 5 bases at V and 4 bases at J, with 9 bases between the two ends. Germline V lookup: CDR1 DFQATT, CDR2 SNEGSKA (reference sequence). The chain's CDR3 is CSAQQGYEQYF. The CDR3, as DNA: TGCAGTGCTCAACAGGGATACGAGCAGTACTTC.

The chain combines TRBV11-2 with TRBJ2-7; 12 bases line up with TRBD2. This CDR3 is built from 18 residues. V dropped 0 bases and J dropped 4; count of bases not matched to a gene: 10. The germline V gene has CDR1 SGHAT and CDR2 FQNNGV. The CDR3 region has the DNA TGTGCCAGCAGCTTAGAATTCGGACTAGCGGGAAGTAGGTACGAGCAGTACTTC. It encodes CASSLEFGLAGSRYEQYF.

The V call is TRBV10-2, the J call TRBJ2-7, with 7 positions matching TRBD2. From germline, CDR1 is WSHSY and CDR2 SAAADI. Trimming cost V 1 base and J 3 bases; bases outside gene matches: 6. The length of the CDR3 is 15 residues. Here the CDR3 DNA reads TGCGCCAGCAGTGAGTGGGGGGGACTGTACTACGAGCAGTACTTC. This codes for CASSEWGGLYYEQYF.

The chain is built from TRBV30 and TRBJ1-3; no clear D gene. Trimming left V 1 base short and J 3 bases short, with 4 bases between. This CDR3 comprises 12 residues. Germline assignment: CDR1 GTSNPN and CDR2 SVGIG (reference sequence). The CDR3 coding sequence is TGTGCCTGGAGTGCAGATGGAAACACCATATATTTT. Amino acid sequence: CAWSADGNTIYF.